The entry below describes one T cell receptor (beta chain). This clone's antigen is unknown. Base qualities are missing; no much larger clone stands one base away. The data are from a study of PD-L1 blockade in urothelial cancer (dated by TCRdb to about 2017). Looking at the study overall: All patients started therapy in about 2014 and received atezolizumab 1,200 mg intravenously every 3 weeks. About 85% of the roughly 29 patients were males with bladder-origin urothelial cancer, and about 60% of the roughly 30 reported a prior smoking history. An ECOG performance status of 0 or 1 was recorded for the patients, and 0 to 3 prior chemotherapy regimens had been received by the patients. Blood samples were analyzed at 3 weeks after treatment start (second dose) and at 6 weeks after treatment start. Blood samples yielded a median of roughly 140,000 T cells and roughly 83,000 unique TCRs, with median clonality 0.080. The study, an exploratory multi-omic analysis, examined somatic, immune and clinical correlates of response to PD-L1 blockade with atezolizumab in urothelial cancer. Pretreatment tumor samples, along with matched peripheral blood collected serially before and after atezolizumab treatment, underwent TCR sequencing. Durable clinical benefit was defined as a progression-free survival longer than 6 months, and TCR features were additionally tested against progression-free survival and overall survival. Whole exome sequencing and RNA sequencing of pretreatment tumors were performed alongside TCR sequencing in the same patients. Durable clinical benefit was achieved by nine patients and was not achieved by 20 patients. Pretreatment blood TCR-seq was available for 27 to 30 patients, at least one posttreatment blood collection was obtained for around 25 patients, and tumor TCR-seq was available for around 25 patients.

Sample time point, as interpreted from the label and publication: pretreatment peripheral blood. The cohort comprised 29 patients with locally advanced or metastatic urothelial carcinoma treated at Memorial Sloan Kettering on a trial protocol. Peripheral blood mononuclear cells were collected from each patient pretreatment and during treatment, giving between 1 and 8 total time points per patient. The Qiagen DNeasy Blood extraction kit was used to purify genomic DNA from total PBMCs and from tumor samples. PBMCs were collected pretreatment and during treatment, and were isolated and stored as previously described. The research as a whole found: Greater expansion of tumor-associated TCR clones in peripheral blood 3 weeks after the start of treatment was observed in patients with durable benefit (n of about 20, p = 0.022). A pretreatment peripheral blood TCR clonality below the median was linked to improved progression-free and overall survival. Because the sample size was small (n of about 30) and many exploratory analyses were performed, the results are intended to be hypothesis-generating.

Synthetic TCR analog templates were spiked into each PCR to estimate absolute template abundance from read counts. Using the immunoSEQ assay, TCRbeta CDR3 regions were amplified from genomic DNA with bias-controlled V and J gene primers. Rearranged TCRbeta segments were sequenced at approximately 20X coverage. The paper's processing steps were these. Clustering was used to correct sequencing errors, and CDR3s were annotated against IMGT so that V, D and J genes could be assigned. Downstream analyses used only productive TCRbeta rearrangements, leaving out any out-of-frame or stop-codon sequences. Clonality was computed as one minus Shannon entropy normalized by the log of the number of unique productive sequences. Fisher's exact test with Benjamini-Hochberg correction, using a cutoff of adjusted p below 0.01, was how clones that differed between time points or between blood and tumor were identified. Here the immuneACCESS table is served through TCRdb, limited to in-frame sequences with V and J called. Missing clones are a known gap in these copies; in checked studies unresolved V genes cover under half, and the rest lacks a known reason. From that table come the V and J calls and clone size; the DNA was used to work out D and trimming. Present in this sample are approximately 41,000 clones, about 82% of which were seen just once. 12% to 15% of the sample is taken by the ten largest.

Reading the germline V gene gives CDR1 MDHEN and CDR2 SYDVKM. The CDR3 covers 14 residues, taking in both the cysteine and the phenylalanine. Kept here is only the CDR3 DNA, which spans 42 bases and is read in frame from base 1. Relative to germline, V is 0 bases shorter and J is 2 bases shorter, with 8 bases between their ends. The TCR was taken from a man at least 80 years old with urothelial cancer. The chain uses TRBV28 and TRBJ2-7, with a tentative D gene TRBD1 over 6 matching bases. This specimen consisted of PBMCs, obtained around atezolizumab (anti-PD-L1) treatment. The nucleotide sequence is TGTGCCAGCAGTTTATGGGACAGACCCTACGAGCAGTACTTC. The encoded protein is CASSLWDRPYEQYF.